In this sample, the clone carrying this TCR beta chain turned up once. Trimming removed 5 bases at V and 5 bases at J, with 10 bases between. CDR3 length: 12 residues. From germline, CDR1 is MNHEY and CDR2 SMNVEV (reference sequence). This sample is part of a study of shared clonotypes between healthy human individuals. Naivety among CD8 cells was defined by CD45RO negativity and positive CCR7 selection, thereby excluding terminally differentiated effector memory CD45RA+ cells. Only in-frame clones appear in the TCRdb table, and some are missing; sequencing was by immunoSEQ multiplex PCR. The sample lists about 820,000 clones; 80% to 95% were seen once.

V is TRBV27 and J is TRBJ2-7, with TRBD1 as a possible D gene (5 bases). The sample taken for sequencing was naive CD8+ T cells sorted from blood. This receptor was taken from a man between 25 and 39 years old in good health. In nucleotides, the CDR3 is TGTGCCAGCAGTCAAGACAGCAACGAGCAGTACTTC. Protein: CASSQDSNEQYF.